Here is one TCR beta chain with its context. The antigen is undetermined. Investigators produced naive CD8 libraries from about 21,000 to 970,000 sorted cells, drawing on 10%, 30% or 50% RNA. The CDR3 is made up of 17 amino acids. Trimming shortened V by 3 bases and J by 5 bases, and 23 bases separated the two germline ends. Germline CDR1 is MNHNS and CDR2 is SASEGT. For bulk TCR libraries, previously described methods and listed TCR primers were used. TCRdb reprocessed the PCR reads via MiXCR and lists one record per CDR3 protein. The data contain about half a million distinct CDR3 sequences, around 23% of them seen just once; the ten biggest clones take up approximately 0.76%. This specimen comes from a study of molecular identifiers for immune sequencing clone quantification. General study points: Clones above 20 RNA copies contained over 97% of effector molecules but under 1% of naive ones. Investigators reportedly could detect spiked Jurkat TCR RNA from one cell among 980,000 or so naive cells.

Sequencing was carried out using naive CD8+ T cells from blood, with Jurkat cell RNA spiked in. Subset indicated: FACS-sorted CD8+CD4-CCR7+CD45RA+ naive T cells. The J gene is TRBJ2-7, the V gene TRBV6-1; possibly TRBD2 for D (5 bases). The receptor was derived from a human donor in good health. Some libraries in this study had Jurkat cell RNA spiked in. The CDR3 sequence: CASSDGRYRTRGHEQYF. CDR3 coding DNA: TGTGCCAGCAGTGACGGTAGATATCGGACCCGAGGGCACGAGCAGTACTTC.